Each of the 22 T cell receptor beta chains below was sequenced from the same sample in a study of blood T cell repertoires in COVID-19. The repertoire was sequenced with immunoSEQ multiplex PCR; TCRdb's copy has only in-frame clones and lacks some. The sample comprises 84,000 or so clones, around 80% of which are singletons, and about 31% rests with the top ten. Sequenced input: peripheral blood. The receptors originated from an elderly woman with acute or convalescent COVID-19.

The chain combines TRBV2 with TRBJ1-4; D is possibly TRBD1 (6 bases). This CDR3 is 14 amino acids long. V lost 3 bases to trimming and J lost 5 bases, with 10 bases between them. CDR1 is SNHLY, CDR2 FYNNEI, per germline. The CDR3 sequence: CASSDRQGNEKLFF. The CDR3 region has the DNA TGTGCCAGCAGTGATAGGCAGGGGAATGAAAAACTGTTTTTT. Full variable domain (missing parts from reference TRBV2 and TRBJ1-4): EPEVTQTPSHQVTQMGQEVILRCVPISNHLYFYWYRQILGQKVEFLVSFYNNEISEKSEIFDDQFSVERPDGSNFTLKIRSTKLEDSAMYFCASSDRQGNEKLFFGSGTQLSVL.

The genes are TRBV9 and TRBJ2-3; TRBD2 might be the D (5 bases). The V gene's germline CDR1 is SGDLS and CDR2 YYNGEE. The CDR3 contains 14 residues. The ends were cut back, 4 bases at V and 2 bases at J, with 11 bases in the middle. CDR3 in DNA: TGTGCCAGCAGCCCCCGAGGGTACACAGATACGCAGTATTTT. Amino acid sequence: CASSPRGYTDTQYF.

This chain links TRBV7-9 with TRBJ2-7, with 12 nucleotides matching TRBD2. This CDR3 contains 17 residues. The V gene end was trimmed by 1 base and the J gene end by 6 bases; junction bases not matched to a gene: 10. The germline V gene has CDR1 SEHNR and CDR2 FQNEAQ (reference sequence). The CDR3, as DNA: TGTGCCAGCAGCTTAGTCCCTGGACTAGCGGGGACAGGCGAGCAGTACTTC. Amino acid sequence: CASSLVPGLAGTGEQYF.

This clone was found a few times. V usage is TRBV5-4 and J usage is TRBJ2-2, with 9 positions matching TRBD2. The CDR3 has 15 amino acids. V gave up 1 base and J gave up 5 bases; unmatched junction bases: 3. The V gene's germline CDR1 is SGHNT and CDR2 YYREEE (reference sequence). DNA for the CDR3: TGTGCCAGCAGCTTGAGCGGGGGGCGGACCGGGGAGCTGTTTTTT. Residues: CASSLSGGRTGELFF.

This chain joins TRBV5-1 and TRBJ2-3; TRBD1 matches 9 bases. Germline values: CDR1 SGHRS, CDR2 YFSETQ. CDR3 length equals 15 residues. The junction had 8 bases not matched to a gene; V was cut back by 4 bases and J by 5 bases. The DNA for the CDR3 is TGCGCCAGCAGCCCCCAGACAGGGGGTGGAGATACGCAGTATTTT. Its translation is CASSPQTGGGDTQYF.

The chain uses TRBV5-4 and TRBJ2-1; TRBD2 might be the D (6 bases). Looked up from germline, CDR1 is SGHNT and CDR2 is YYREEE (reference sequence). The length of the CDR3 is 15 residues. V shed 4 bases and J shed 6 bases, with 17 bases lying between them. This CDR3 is CASSPPRRDFNEQFF. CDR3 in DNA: TGTGCCAGCAGCCCCCCGAGGCGGGATTTCAATGAGCAGTTCTTC.

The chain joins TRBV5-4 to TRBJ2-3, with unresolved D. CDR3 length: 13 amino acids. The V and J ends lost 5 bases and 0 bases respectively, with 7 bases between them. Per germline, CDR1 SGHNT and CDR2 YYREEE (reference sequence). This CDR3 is CASREQSTDTQYF. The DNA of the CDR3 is TGTGCCAGCAGGGAGCAGAGCACAGATACGCAGTATTTT.

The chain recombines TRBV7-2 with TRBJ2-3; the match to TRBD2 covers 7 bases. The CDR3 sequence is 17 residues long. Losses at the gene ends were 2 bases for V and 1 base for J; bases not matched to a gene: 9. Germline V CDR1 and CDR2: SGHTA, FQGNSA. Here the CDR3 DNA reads TGTGCCAGCAGCTTATCAAGCGGGATCGGGGGCACAGATACGCAGTATTTT. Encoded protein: CASSLSSGIGGTDTQYF.

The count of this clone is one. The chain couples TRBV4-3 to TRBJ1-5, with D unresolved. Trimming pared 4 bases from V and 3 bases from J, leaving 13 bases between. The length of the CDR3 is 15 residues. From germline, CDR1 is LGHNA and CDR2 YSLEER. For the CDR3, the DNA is TGCGCCAGCAGCCCTTGGGCAGAGTCCAATCAGCCCCAGCATTTT. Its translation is CASSPWAESNQPQHF.

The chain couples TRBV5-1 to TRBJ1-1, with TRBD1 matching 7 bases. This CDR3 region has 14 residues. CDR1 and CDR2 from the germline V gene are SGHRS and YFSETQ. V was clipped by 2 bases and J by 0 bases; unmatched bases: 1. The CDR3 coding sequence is TGCGCCAGCAGCTTCGGGACAGTGAACACTGAAGCTTTCTTT. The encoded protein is CASSFGTVNTEAFF.

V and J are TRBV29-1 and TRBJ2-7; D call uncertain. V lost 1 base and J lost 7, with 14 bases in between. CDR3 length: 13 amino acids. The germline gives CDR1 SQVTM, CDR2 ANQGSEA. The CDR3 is CSVEVEATREQYF. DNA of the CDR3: TGCAGCGTTGAAGTCGAGGCCACACGGGAGCAGTACTTC.

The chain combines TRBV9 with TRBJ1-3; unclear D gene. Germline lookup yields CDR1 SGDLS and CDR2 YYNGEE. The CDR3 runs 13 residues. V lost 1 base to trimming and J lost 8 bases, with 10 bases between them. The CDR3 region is CASSVTAEDTIYF. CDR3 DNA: TGTGCCAGCAGCGTAACGGCGGAGGACACCATATATTTT.

CDR3 sequence reads: CASSLTSGSHEQYF. The CDR3 DNA is TGTGCCAGCAGCCTGACTAGCGGGAGCCACGAGCAGTACTTC. This chain joins TRBV5-4 and TRBJ2-7; the match to TRBD2 covers 12 bases. The CDR3 runs to 14 residues. V dropped 4 bases and J dropped 5; count of bases not matched to a gene: 4. Germline CDR1 is SGHNT and CDR2 is YYREEE (reference sequence).

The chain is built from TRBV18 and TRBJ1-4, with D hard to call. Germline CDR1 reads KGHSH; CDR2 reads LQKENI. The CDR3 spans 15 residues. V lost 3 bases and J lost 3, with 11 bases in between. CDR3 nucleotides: TGTGCCAGCTCACCGGCCTCACAGCCTAATGAAAAACTGTTTTTT. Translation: CASSPASQPNEKLFF. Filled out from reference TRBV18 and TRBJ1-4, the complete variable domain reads NAGVMQNPRHLVRRRGQEARLRCSPMKGHSHVYWYRQLPEEGLKFMVYLQKENIIDESGMPKERFSAEFPKEGPSILRIQQVVRGDSAAYFCASSPASQPNEKLFFGSGTQLSVL.

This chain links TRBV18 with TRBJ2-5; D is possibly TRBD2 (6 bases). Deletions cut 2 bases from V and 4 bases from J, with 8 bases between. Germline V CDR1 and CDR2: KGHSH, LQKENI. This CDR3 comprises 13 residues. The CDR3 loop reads CASSPGTLETQYF. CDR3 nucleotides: TGTGCCAGCTCACCAGGGACTTTAGAGACCCAGTACTTC.

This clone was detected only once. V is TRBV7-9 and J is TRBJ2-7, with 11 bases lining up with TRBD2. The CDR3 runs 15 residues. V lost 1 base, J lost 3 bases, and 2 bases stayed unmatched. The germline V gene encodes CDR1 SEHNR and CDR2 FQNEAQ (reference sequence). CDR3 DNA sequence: TGTGCCAGCAGCTTAGGGACTAGCGGGTTCTACGAGCAGTACTTC. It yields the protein CASSLGTSGFYEQYF.

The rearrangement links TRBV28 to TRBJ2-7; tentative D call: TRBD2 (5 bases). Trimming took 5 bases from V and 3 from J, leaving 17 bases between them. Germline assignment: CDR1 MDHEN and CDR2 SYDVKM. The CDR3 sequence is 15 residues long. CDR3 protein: CASSLTYLGNYEQYF. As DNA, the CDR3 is TGTGCCAGCAGTCTGACTTATCTCGGGAACTACGAGCAGTACTTC.

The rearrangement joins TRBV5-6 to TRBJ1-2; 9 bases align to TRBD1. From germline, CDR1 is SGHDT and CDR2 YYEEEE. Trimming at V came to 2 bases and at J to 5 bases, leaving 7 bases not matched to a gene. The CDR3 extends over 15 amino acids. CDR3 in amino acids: CASSFPGQGLYGYTF. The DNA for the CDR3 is TGTGCCAGCAGCTTCCCGGGACAGGGCCTATATGGCTACACCTTC.

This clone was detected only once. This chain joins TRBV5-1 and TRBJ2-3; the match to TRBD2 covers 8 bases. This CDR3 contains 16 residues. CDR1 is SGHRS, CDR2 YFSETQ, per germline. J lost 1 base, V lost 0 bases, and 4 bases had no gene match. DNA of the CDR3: TGCGCCAGCAGCTTGGATCCGGGACTAGGCACAGATACGCAGTATTTT. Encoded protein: CASSLDPGLGTDTQYF.

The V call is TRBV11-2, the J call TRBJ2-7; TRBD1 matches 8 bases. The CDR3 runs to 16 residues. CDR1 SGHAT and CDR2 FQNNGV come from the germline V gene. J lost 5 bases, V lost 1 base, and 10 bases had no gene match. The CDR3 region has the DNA TGTGCCAGCAGCTTAGGCGTTTCGGCAGGGGGCAACGAGCAGTACTTC. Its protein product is CASSLGVSAGGNEQYF.

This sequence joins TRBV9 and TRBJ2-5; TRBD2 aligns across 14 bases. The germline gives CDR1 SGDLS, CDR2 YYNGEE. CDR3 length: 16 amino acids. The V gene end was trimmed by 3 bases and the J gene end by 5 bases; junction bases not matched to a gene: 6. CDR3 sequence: CASSAGLAGAAETQYF. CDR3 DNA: TGTGCCAGCAGCGCGGGACTAGCGGGAGCGGCGGAGACCCAGTACTTC.

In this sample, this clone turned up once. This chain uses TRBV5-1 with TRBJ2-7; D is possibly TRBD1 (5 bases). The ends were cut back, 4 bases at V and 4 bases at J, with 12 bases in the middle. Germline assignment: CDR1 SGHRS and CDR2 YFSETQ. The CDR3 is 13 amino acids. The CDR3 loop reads CASSGGQVYEQYF. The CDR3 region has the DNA TGCGCCAGCAGCGGTGGACAAGTATACGAGCAGTACTTC.